Shown below are 30 T cell receptor beta chains from a single sample sequenced in a study of control samples from healthy donors and cancer patients. The data were produced by immunoSEQ multiplex PCR, yet TCRdb's version contains in-frame clones alone and is incomplete. The profile covers approximately 180,000 clones, with approximately 94% appearing a single time and 1.2% to 1.5% taken by the ten largest. The sample was blood. These receptors all come from a woman younger than 35 in good health.

The rearrangement links TRBV24-1 to TRBJ1-1, with 9 nucleotides matching TRBD1. Germline V gene lookup returns CDR1 KGHDR and CDR2 SFDVKD. The CDR3 has 17 amino acids. The trim removed 4 bases at V and 5 bases at J, leaving 13 bases unmatched. The CDR3 region has the DNA TGTGCCACCAGTGACTACAGGGGGCGTGATGCGAGAACTGAAGCTTTCTTT. Translation: CATSDYRGRDARTEAFF.

The rearrangement uses TRBV7-9 and TRBJ1-1, with 10 bases fitting TRBD1. This CDR3 has 17 residues. Germline CDR1 SEHNR, CDR2 FQNEAQ (reference sequence). V gave up 3 bases and J gave up 1 base; unmatched junction bases: 8. The CDR3 region is CASSFRLTGGANTEAFF. CDR3 coding DNA: TGTGCCAGCAGCTTCCGTTTGACAGGGGGCGCGAACACTGAAGCTTTCTTT.

The rearrangement links TRBV2 to TRBJ2-1; TRBD2 is a possible D gene (7 bases). CDR1 is SNHLY and CDR2 is FYNNEI in the germline V gene. This CDR3 has 17 residues. With 11 bases removed from V and 0 bases from J, the gap between germline ends came to 23 bases. In DNA form, the CDR3 reads TGTGCCTCAGCGGGGAGAGGGGGGACGAGCTCCTACAATGAGCAGTTCTTC. Translating gives CASAGRGGTSSYNEQFF.

The chain uses TRBV25-1 and TRBJ1-1, with D uncertain. The CDR3 covers 13 residues. Per the germline V gene, CDR1 is MGHDK and CDR2 is SYGVNS. V lost 7 bases, J lost 1 base, and 10 bases lay in between. The CDR3 reads CASNNNRNTEAFF. CDR3 in DNA: TGTGCCAGCAACAATAACCGGAACACTGAAGCTTTCTTT.

This chain links TRBV28 with TRBJ1-2; 7 bases fit TRBD1. The CDR3 runs to 14 residues. The junction had 6 bases not matched to a gene; V was cut back by 4 bases and J by 4 bases. Germline CDR1 reads MDHEN; CDR2 reads SYDVKM. The CDR3: CASSSPGTVYGYTF. The CDR3 nucleotides read TGTGCCAGCAGTTCCCCCGGGACAGTCTATGGCTACACCTTC.

The rearrangement links TRBV5-6 to TRBJ2-3; possible D gene TRBD2, 5 bases. CDR1 is SGHDT and CDR2 is YYEEEE in the germline V gene. The CDR3 has 14 amino acids. V shed 0 bases and J shed 2 bases, with 7 bases lying between them. DNA for the CDR3: TGTGCCAGCAGCTTGGGACTACCCACAGATACGCAGTATTTT. Translating gives CASSLGLPTDTQYF.

The V gene is TRBV18, the J gene TRBJ1-5; D ambiguous. Trimming removed 3 bases from V and 7 bases from J, with 10 bases in between. CDR1 and CDR2 (germline): KGHSH, LQKENI. This CDR3 contains 13 residues. CDR3 loop: CASSPGEGQPQHF. The CDR3 nucleotides read TGTGCCAGCTCACCCGGCGAAGGGCAGCCCCAGCATTTT.

The chain has TRBV18 and TRBJ2-1; 7 nucleotides agree with TRBD1. From germline, CDR1 is KGHSH and CDR2 LQKENI. CDR3 length: 15 residues. V shed 1 base and J 8 bases; nucleotides not matched to a gene: 8. CDR3 in amino acids: CASSPQGQMSDEQFF. The CDR3, as DNA: TGTGCCAGCTCACCACAGGGACAGATGAGCGATGAGCAGTTCTTC.

The gene calls are TRBV10-3 and TRBJ1-4; a possible D gene is TRBD1 (5 bases). The CDR3 sequence is 14 residues long. V lost 6 bases and J lost 5, with 13 bases in between. Germline-derived CDR1 and CDR2 are ENHRY and SYGVKD. The CDR3 DNA reads TGTGCCATCAGGCCGGGGACTGTGAATGAAAAACTGTTTTTT. This encodes CAIRPGTVNEKLFF.

V gene TRBV7-9 combines with J gene TRBJ2-5, with 8 bases lining up with TRBD1. The V segment lost 5 bases and the J segment 11 bases; nucleotides outside the gene matches: 4. Germline CDR1 and CDR2: SEHNR and FQNEAQ (reference sequence). This CDR3 is built from 11 residues. CDR3 loop: CASSPGGAQYF. CDR3 in DNA: TGTGCCAGCAGCCCAGGGGGCGCGCAGTACTTC. The variable domain in full, completed from reference TRBV7-9 and TRBJ2-5, reads DTGVSQNPRHKITKRGQNVTFRCDPISEHNRLYWYRQTLGQGPEFLTYFQNEAQLEKSRLLSDRFSAERPKGSFSTLEIQRTEQGDSAMYLCASSPGGAQYFGPGTRLLVL.

The rearrangement links TRBV28 to TRBJ1-2; D is unclear. In germline, CDR1 is MDHEN, CDR2 SYDVKM. CDR3 length: 14 amino acids. V lost 5 bases, J lost 7 bases, and 17 bases lay in between. CDR3 region: CASSQEPSLRGYTF. Written as DNA, the CDR3 is TGTGCCAGCAGTCAAGAACCATCCTTGCGTGGCTACACCTTC.

J is TRBJ2-1 and V is TRBV24-1; no definite D call. CDR1 is KGHDR, CDR2 SFDVKD, per germline. V was shortened by 1 base and J by 8 bases, with 11 bases between the two germline ends. The length of the CDR3 is 14 residues. DNA for the CDR3: TGTGCCACCAGTGATTTCCCTACCTGGGATGAGCAGTTCTTC. Translated: CATSDFPTWDEQFF.

The chain links TRBV3-1 (or the pseudogene TRBV3-2) to TRBJ1-2; D remains ambiguous. The germline V gene encodes CDR1 LGHDT and CDR2 YNNKEL (reference sequence). The V gene lost 5 bases and the J gene lost 5 bases, with 9 bases spanning the gap. The CDR3 spans 12 residues. The CDR3 DNA reads as TGTGCCAGCAGCGGTGACATTTATGGCTACACCTTC. Its protein is CASSGDIYGYTF.

The chain is built from TRBV5-1 and TRBJ2-7, with 8 bases that match TRBD1. Trimming removed 1 base from V and 6 bases from J; junction bases left unmatched: 9. The CDR3 spans 15 residues. In germline, CDR1 is SGHRS, CDR2 YFSETQ. CDR3 sequence (DNA): TGCGCCAGCAGCTTGACGGGACAGGCGTCGGCCGAGCAGTACTTC. Translated, it gives CASSLTGQASAEQYF. The full variable domain, with the rest looked up from reference TRBV5-1 and TRBJ2-7, is KAGVTQTPRYLIKTRGQQVTLSCSPISGHRSVSWYQQTPGQGLQFLFEYFSETQRNKGNFPGRFSGRQFSNSRSEMNVSTLELGDSALYLCASSLTGQASAEQYFGPGTRLTVT.

The chain is built from TRBV2 and TRBJ1-1; D gene unclear. The V and J ends lost 7 bases and 4 bases respectively, with 16 bases between them. This CDR3 has 14 amino acids. CDR1 and CDR2 from the germline V gene are SNHLY and FYNNEI. DNA of the CDR3: TGTGCCAGCAAGATTAGGAGGGCGGGCACTGAAGCTTTCTTT. Encoded protein: CASKIRRAGTEAFF.

The chain has TRBV7-2 and TRBJ1-6, with D perhaps matching TRBD1 (6 bases). V dropped 5 bases and J dropped 5 bases, with 16 bases sitting between them. Germline values: CDR1 SGHTA, CDR2 FQGNSA. The CDR3 spans 16 residues. CDR3 sequence: CASSQTGFGHNSPLHF. The DNA for the CDR3 is TGTGCCAGCAGCCAAACAGGGTTTGGCCATAATTCACCCCTCCACTTT.

The CDR3 loop is CASSSQGQGATEAFF. CDR3 in DNA: TGCGCCAGCAGCTCCCAAGGACAGGGGGCCACTGAAGCTTTCTTT. The chain couples TRBV5-1 to TRBJ1-1, with TRBD1 matching 11 bases. Germline CDR1 SGHRS, CDR2 YFSETQ. V dropped 3 bases and J dropped 4; count of bases not matched to a gene: 5. The CDR3 runs to 15 residues. The entire variable domain, with the rest obtained from reference TRBV5-1 and TRBJ1-1, is as follows: KAGVTQTPRYLIKTRGQQVTLSCSPISGHRSVSWYQQTPGQGLQFLFEYFSETQRNKGNFPGRFSGRQFSNSRSEMNVSTLELGDSALYLCASSSQGQGATEAFFGQGTRLTVV.

The V gene is TRBV7-9, the J gene TRBJ1-2; TRBD1 matches 7 bases. With V trimmed by 5 bases and J by 6 bases, 9 bases remained unmatched. Germline V gives CDR1 SEHNR, CDR2 FQNEAQ (reference sequence). This CDR3 is 14 amino acids long. CDR3 residues: CASSISGGTDGYTF. Here the CDR3 DNA reads TGTGCCAGCAGCATAAGTGGGGGGACAGATGGCTACACCTTC.

V gene TRBV3-1 (or the pseudogene TRBV3-2) combines with J gene TRBJ2-4; unclear D gene. Germline CDR1 reads LGHDT; CDR2 reads YNNKEL (reference sequence). The CDR3 totals 12 residues. V shed 0 bases and J shed 5 bases, with 2 bases lying between them. The chain's CDR3 is CASSQDQNIQYF. The DNA of the CDR3 is TGTGCCAGCAGCCAAGATCAAAACATTCAGTACTTC.

The chain uses TRBV11-3 and TRBJ1-2; the D gene is possibly TRBD1 (5 bases). This CDR3 spans 14 amino acids. V was trimmed by 1 base and J by 7 bases, leaving 13 bases between them. The germline V gene has CDR1 SGHNT and CDR2 YENEEA. DNA of the CDR3: TGTGCCAGCAGCTTAGGAGTCCCAGGGAGTGGCTACACCTTC. It is translated as CASSLGVPGSGYTF. The full variable domain, completed using reference TRBV11-3 and TRBJ1-2, is EAGVVQSPRYKIIEKKQPVAFWCNPISGHNTLYWYLQNLGQGPELLIRYENEEAVDDSQLPKDRFSAERLKGVDSTLKIQPAELGDSAVYLCASSLGVPGSGYTFGSGTRLTVV.

This clone was observed once. The chain recombines TRBV5-1 with TRBJ1-4; D might be TRBD1 (6 bases). CDR3 length: 15 amino acids. The V end lost 4 bases, the J end lost 7 bases, and 17 bases lay between the germline ends. Germline-derived CDR1 and CDR2 are SGHRS and YFSETQ. CDR3 amino acids: CASSDPRTVGEKLFF. As DNA, the CDR3 is TGCGCCAGCAGCGACCCCCGGACAGTCGGTGAAAAACTGTTTTTT.

J is TRBJ1-2 and V is TRBV19; TRBD1 aligns across 7 bases. Trimming took 0 bases from V and 0 from J; bases not matched to a gene: 1. Germline V gene lookup returns CDR1 LNHDA and CDR2 SQIVND (reference sequence). This CDR3 contains 15 residues. The CDR3 bases are TGTGCCAGTAGTATAGAGGGGACAGCTAACTATGGCTACACCTTC. Encoded protein: CASSIEGTANYGYTF.

The chain couples TRBV5-6 to TRBJ2-1; D call uncertain. Trimming removed 4 bases from V and 9 bases from J, with 11 bases in between. The CDR3 consists of 12 residues. Germline V CDR1 and CDR2: SGHDT, YYEEEE. CDR3: CASSINLGEQFF. The CDR3 DNA follows: TGTGCCAGCAGCATAAATTTGGGTGAGCAGTTCTTC.

J is TRBJ2-1 and V is TRBV10-3; the D gene is possibly TRBD1 (5 bases). The CDR3 has 14 residues. Germline CDR1 and CDR2: ENHRY and SYGVKD. Deletions cut 0 bases from V and 7 bases from J, with 10 bases between. This CDR3 reads CAISESQGLNEQFF. The CDR3 DNA follows: TGTGCCATCAGTGAGTCCCAGGGTCTAAATGAGCAGTTCTTC.

This clone appeared a single time. The V gene is TRBV6-5, the J gene TRBJ2-3, with 7 bases aligning to TRBD2. Germline CDR1 reads MNHEY; CDR2 reads SVGAGI. The CDR3 is 16 amino acids. Trimming took 0 bases from V and 3 from J; bases not matched to a gene: 6. The CDR3 protein is CASSYSKRGGTDTQYF. The CDR3 DNA sequence: TGTGCCAGCAGTTACTCGAAAAGGGGAGGGACAGATACGCAGTATTTT.

The V call is TRBV7-2, the J call TRBJ2-4; TRBD2 matches at 7 bases. The germline V gene has CDR1 SGHTA and CDR2 FQGNSA. J was trimmed by 0 bases and V by 3 bases; bases with no gene match: 11. The CDR3 contains 18 residues. DNA for the CDR3: TGTGCCAGCAGCTTGCTCCCCCTAGCGGCCCTAGCCAAAAACATTCAGTACTTC. This gives the protein CASSLLPLAALAKNIQYF.

A single count supports this clone. This rearrangement joins TRBV5-1 to TRBJ1-1, with TRBD1 matching over 8 bases. CDR3 size: 13 residues. V dropped 0 bases and J dropped 11; count of bases not matched to a gene: 6. In germline, CDR1 is SGHRS, CDR2 YFSETQ. CDR3 bases: TGCGCCAGCAGCTTGGGAGACAGGGGAGGGGCTTTCTTT. Translation gives CASSLGDRGGAFF.

The chain recombines TRBV19 with TRBJ1-2; D gene ambiguous. Germline CDR1 reads LNHDA; CDR2 reads SQIVND (reference sequence). Trimming took off 10 bases at V and 7 bases at J, with 19 bases between the two ends. This CDR3 spans 13 amino acids. CDR3 sequence: CATLESGRGGYTF. The CDR3 coding sequence is TGTGCCACCCTCGAGAGTGGACGCGGTGGCTACACCTTC.

J is TRBJ2-2 and V is TRBV5-1; possibly TRBD1 for D (6 bases). The V end was cut by 1 base, the J end by 4 bases, with 17 bases between. Germline V CDR1 and CDR2: SGHRS, YFSETQ. CDR3 length: 17 residues. CDR3 bases: TGCGCCAGCAGCTTGCCCCCCCTCGGACAGAGCACCGGGGAGCTGTTTTTT. It yields the protein CASSLPPLGQSTGELFF. The full variable domain, its missing parts supplied by reference TRBV5-1 and TRBJ2-2, is KAGVTQTPRYLIKTRGQQVTLSCSPISGHRSVSWYQQTPGQGLQFLFEYFSETQRNKGNFPGRFSGRQFSNSRSEMNVSTLELGDSALYLCASSLPPLGQSTGELFFGEGSRLTVL.

The chain joins TRBV25-1 to TRBJ1-1, with 10 bases that match TRBD1. J lost 4 bases, V lost 4 bases, and 0 bases had no gene match. Germline lookup yields CDR1 MGHDK and CDR2 SYGVNS. CDR3 length: 13 amino acids. The CDR3 is CASSGTGGTEAFF. The DNA for the CDR3 is TGTGCCAGCAGTGGGACAGGGGGCACTGAAGCTTTCTTT.